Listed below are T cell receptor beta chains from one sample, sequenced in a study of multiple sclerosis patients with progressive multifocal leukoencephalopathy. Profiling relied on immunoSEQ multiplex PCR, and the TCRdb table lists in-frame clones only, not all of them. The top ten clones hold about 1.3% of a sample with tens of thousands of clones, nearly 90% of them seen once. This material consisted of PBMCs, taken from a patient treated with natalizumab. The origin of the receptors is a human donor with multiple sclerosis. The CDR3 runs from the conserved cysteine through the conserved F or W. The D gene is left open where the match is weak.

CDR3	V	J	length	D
CAWSVQQGSYGYTF	TRBV30	TRBJ1-2	14	.
CSVLSGKNYGYTF	TRBV29-1	TRBJ1-2	13	.
CASSSDRGGNYGYTF	TRBV2	TRBJ1-2	15	TRBD1
CASSQEVTAGGAYEQYF	TRBV4-2	TRBJ2-7	17	TRBD2
CSAIAGNTIYF	TRBV20-1	TRBJ1-3	11	.
CASSLQGSSYNEQFF	TRBV7-9	TRBJ2-1	15	.
CASSSQGNYQPQHF	TRBV6-5	TRBJ1-5	14	.
CASSLRRRASTDTQYF	TRBV28	TRBJ2-3	16	.
CASKGGGRPNSPLHF	TRBV2	TRBJ1-6	15	.
CASSYSGAGYTF	TRBV6-5	TRBJ1-2	12	.
CASSLNPTGKLFF	TRBV7-2	TRBJ1-4	13	.
CASSFGQGDTQYF	TRBV11-1	TRBJ2-3	13	.
CASSMGRGLVSPLHF	TRBV19	TRBJ1-6	15	.